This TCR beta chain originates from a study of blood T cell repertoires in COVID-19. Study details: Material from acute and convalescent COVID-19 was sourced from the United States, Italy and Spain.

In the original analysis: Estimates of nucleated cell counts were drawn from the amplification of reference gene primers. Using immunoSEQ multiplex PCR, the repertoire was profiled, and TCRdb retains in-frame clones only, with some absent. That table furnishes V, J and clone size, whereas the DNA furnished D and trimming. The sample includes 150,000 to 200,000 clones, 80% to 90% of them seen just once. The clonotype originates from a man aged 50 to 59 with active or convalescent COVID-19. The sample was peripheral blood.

CDR3 region: CASSSSPRGMNTEAFF. The CDR3 coding sequence is TGTGCCAGTAGCTCTTCCCCCAGGGGCATGAACACTGAAGCTTTCTTT. This chain joins TRBV19 and TRBJ1-1, with D possibly matching TRBD1 (6 bases). The germline V and J ends were trimmed by 6 bases and 0 bases, with 17 bases remaining between them. Germline V CDR1 and CDR2: LNHDA, SQIVND (reference sequence). This CDR3 spans 16 amino acids.